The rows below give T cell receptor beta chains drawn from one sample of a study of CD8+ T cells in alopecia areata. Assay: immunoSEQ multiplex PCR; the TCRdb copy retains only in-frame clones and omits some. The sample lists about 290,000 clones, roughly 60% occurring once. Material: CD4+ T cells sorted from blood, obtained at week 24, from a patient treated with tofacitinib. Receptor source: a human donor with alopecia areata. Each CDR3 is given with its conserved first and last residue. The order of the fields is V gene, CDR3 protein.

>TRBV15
CATSYSLTGAQGDEQFF
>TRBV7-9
CASSVRSGTGDEKLFF
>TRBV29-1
CSVEAPLGSEQFF
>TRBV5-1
CASSTYQAPYEQYF
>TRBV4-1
CASTRTGASEAFF
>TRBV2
CASNGERGGEETQYF
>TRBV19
CASSGRDGSTDTQYF
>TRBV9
CASSVAPSPETQYF
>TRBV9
CASSPRREGRGYTF
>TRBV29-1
CSVEEGTGVAFF
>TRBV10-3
CAIRTLASSGGEQYF
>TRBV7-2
CASSYSSVGYEQYF
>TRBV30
CAWRGRNEQYF
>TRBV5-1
CASSLDDLGDSPLHF
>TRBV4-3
CASSQDPRGPHSPLHF
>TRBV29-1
CSAGTDIFGYTF
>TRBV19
CASSIGVPSGANVLTF
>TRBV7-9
CASSLAGGHGDTQYF
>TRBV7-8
CASSPRDRQGEGYGYTF
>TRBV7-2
CASSFVQGEAFF
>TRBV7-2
CASSLASRDTEQYF
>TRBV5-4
CASSPGNNSPLHF
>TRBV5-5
CASSRSGANTGELFF
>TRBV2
CASSGAGGPGDTQYF
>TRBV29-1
CSVEGGRTGELFF
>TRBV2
CASSAEQGGIQYF
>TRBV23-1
CASSHGQGELPTQTYNEQFF
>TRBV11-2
CASSLGDTYNEQFF
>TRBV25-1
CASSDQGQDSPLHF
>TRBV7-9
CASSLFLRVQETQYF
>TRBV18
CASSPLSRRVAQPQHF
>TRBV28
CASRLGGYGYTF
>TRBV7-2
CASSLDYSYNEQFF
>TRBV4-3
CASSQHIRDLQETQYF
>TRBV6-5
CASSYSDTYEQYF
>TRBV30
CAWRGWGNEQFF
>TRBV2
CASSRQGAGANVLTF
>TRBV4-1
CASSLGGQVESGERTQYF
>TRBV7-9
CASSPTGGRSETQYF
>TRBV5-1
CASSLSQRGGNEQFF
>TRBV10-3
CAISVGRETGELFF
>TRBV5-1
CASSAGTGRSHEQYF
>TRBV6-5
CATHLGTEAFF
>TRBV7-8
CASSLGGQGSYEQYF
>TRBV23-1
CASSRAGHVSNQPQHF
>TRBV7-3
CASSYYMAQYF
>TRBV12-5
CASGPRRAKADTQYF
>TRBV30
CAWSGMRPRVEAFF